This TCR beta chain was identified in a study of T cell changes during pregnancy in multiple sclerosis. V was clipped by 3 bases and J by 7 bases, with 19 bases between them. CDR3 size: 15 residues. Germline loops: CDR1 MGHRA, CDR2 YSYEKL. Sequencing used immunoSEQ multiplex PCR; TCRdb keeps in-frame clones, though not all of them. Of 20,000 to 25,000 clones in the sample, 86% were seen once. The V and J genes are TRBV4-1 and TRBJ2-7; maybe TRBD2 (7 bases). This sequence originates from a female donor in good health, enrolled as a control in a pregnancy study. Sequencing used CD4+ T cells from peripheral blood mononuclear cells, obtained in the first trimester of pregnancy. Here the CDR3 reads CASSQGASGTREQYF. CDR3 bases: TGCGCCAGCAGCCAGGGGGCTAGCGGCACAAGGGAGCAGTACTTC.